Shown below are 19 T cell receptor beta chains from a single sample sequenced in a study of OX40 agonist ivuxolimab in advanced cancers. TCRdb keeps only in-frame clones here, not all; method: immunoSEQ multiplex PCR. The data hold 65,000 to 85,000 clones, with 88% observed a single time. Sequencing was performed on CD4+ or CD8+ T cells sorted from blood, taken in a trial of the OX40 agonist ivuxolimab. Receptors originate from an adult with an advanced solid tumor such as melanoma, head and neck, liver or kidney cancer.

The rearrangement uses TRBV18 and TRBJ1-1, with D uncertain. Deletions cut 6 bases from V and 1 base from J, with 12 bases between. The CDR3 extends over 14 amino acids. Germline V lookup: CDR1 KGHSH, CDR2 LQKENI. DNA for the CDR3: TGTGCCAGCTCTCCGGACGGTACGAACACTGAAGCTTTCTTT. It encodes CASSPDGTNTEAFF.

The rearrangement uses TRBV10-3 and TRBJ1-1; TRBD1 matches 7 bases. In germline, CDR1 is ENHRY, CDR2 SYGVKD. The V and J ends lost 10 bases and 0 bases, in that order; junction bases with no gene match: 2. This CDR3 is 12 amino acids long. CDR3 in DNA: TGTGCCACCAGGGGGGTGAACACTGAAGCTTTCTTT. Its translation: CATRGVNTEAFF.

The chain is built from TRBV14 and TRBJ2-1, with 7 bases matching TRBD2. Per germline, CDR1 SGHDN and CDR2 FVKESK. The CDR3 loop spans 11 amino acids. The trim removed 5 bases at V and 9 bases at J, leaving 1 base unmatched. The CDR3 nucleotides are TGTGCCAGCAGCGGGGGGGTTGAGCAGTTCTTC. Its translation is CASSGGVEQFF.

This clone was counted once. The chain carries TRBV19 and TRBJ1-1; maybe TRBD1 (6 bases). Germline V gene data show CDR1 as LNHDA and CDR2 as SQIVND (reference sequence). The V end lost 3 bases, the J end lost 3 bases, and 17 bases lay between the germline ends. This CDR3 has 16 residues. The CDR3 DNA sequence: TGTGCCAGTAGTATTACGGGGGGCATGAGGGACACTGAAGCTTTCTTT. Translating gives CASSITGGMRDTEAFF.

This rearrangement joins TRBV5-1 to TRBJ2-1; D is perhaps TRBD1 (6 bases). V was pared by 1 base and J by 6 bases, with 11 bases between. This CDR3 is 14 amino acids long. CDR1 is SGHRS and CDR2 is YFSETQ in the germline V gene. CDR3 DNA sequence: TGCGCCAGCAGCTTGAACAGGGAACTCAATGAGCAGTTCTTC. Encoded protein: CASSLNRELNEQFF.

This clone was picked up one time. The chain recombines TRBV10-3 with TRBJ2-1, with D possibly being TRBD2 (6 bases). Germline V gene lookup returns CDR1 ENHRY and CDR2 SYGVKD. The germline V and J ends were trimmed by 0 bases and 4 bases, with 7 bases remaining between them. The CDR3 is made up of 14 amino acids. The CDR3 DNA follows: TGTGCCATCAGTGAGTCGGGACTTTACAATGAGCAGTTCTTC. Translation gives CAISESGLYNEQFF.

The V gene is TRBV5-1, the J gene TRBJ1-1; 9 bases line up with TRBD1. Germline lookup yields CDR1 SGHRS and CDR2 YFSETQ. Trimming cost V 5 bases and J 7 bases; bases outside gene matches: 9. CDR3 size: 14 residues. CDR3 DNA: TGCGCCAGCAGGGTTGGACAGGGGATAAGTGAAGCTTTCTTT. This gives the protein CASRVGQGISEAFF.

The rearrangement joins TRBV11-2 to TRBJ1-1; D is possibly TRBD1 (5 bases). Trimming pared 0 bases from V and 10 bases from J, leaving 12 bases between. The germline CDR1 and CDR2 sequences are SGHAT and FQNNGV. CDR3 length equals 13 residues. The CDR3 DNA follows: TGTGCCAGCAGCTTAGATGAGTCTGGGGGAGCTTTCTTT. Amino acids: CASSLDESGGAFF.

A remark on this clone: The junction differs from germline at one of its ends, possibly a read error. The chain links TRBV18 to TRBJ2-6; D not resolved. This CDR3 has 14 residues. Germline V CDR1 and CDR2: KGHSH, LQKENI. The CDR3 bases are TGTGCCACCTCAACGTACTCTGGGGCCAACGTCCTGACTTTC. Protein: CATSTYSGANVLTF. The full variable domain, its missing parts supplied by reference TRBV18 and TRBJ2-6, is NAGVMQNPRHLVRRRGQEARLRCSPMKGHSHVYWYRQLPEEGLKFMVYLQKENIIDESGMPKERFSAEFPKEGPSILRIQQVVRGDSAAYFCATSTYSGANVLTFGAGSRLTVL.

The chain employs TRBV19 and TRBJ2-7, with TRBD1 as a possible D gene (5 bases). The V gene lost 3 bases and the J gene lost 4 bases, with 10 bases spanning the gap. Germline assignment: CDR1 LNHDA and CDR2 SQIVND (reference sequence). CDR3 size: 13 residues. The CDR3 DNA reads TGTGCCAGTAGTATGGGGCGATTTTACGAGCAGTACTTC. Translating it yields CASSMGRFYEQYF.

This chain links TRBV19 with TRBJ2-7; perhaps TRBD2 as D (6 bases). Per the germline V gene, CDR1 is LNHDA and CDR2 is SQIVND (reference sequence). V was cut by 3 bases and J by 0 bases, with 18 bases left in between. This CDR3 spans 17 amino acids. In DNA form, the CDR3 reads TGTGCCAGTAGTATGGGGGTTTGGACTACCGGCTCCTACGAGCAGTACTTC. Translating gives CASSMGVWTTGSYEQYF.

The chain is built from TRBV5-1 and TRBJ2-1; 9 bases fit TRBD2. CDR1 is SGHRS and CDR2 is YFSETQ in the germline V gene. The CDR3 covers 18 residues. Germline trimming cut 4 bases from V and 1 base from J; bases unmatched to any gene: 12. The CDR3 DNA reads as TGCGCCAGCAGCCTCCAACCTCTACTAGCGGGTTCCTACAATGAGCAGTTCTTC. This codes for CASSLQPLLAGSYNEQFF.

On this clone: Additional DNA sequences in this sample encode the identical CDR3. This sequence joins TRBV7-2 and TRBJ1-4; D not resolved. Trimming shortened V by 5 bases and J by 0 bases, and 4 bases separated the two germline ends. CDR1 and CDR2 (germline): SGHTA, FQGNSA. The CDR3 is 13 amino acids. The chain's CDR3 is CASSLSTNEKLFF. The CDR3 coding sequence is TGTGCCAGCAGCCTATCAACTAATGAAAAACTGTTTTTT.

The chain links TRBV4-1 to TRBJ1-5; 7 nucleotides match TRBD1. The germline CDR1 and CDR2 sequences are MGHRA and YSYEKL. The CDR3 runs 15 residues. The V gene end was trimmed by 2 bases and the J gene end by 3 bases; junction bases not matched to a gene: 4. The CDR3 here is CASSQQGTVNQPQHF. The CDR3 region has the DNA TGCGCCAGCAGCCAACAGGGGACAGTCAATCAGCCCCAGCATTTT.

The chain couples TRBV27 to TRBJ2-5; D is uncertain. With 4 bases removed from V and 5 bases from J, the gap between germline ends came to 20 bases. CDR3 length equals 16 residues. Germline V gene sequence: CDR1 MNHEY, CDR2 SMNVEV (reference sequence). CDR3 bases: TGTGCCAGCAGTTCCCCACTTTTGAGAGTCCGGGAGACCCAGTACTTC. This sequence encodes CASSSPLLRVRETQYF.

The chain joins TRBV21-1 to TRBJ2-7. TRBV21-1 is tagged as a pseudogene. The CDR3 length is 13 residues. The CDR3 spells CASSKEKGHEQYF. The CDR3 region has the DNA TGTGCCAGCAGCAAAGAAAAGGGCCACGAGCAGTACTTC.

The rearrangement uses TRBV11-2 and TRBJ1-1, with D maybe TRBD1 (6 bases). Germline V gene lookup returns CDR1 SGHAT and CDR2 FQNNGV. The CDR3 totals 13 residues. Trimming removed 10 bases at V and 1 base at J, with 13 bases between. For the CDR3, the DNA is TGTGCCACAGGGGAGGTGGGGAACACTGAAGCTTTCTTT. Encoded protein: CATGEVGNTEAFF.

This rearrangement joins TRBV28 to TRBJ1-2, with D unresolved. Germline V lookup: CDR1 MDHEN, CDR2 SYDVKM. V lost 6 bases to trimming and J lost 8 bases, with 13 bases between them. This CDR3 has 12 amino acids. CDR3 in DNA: TGTGCCAGCAGACCGAGGCGGGAGGGCTACACCTTC. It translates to CASRPRREGYTF.

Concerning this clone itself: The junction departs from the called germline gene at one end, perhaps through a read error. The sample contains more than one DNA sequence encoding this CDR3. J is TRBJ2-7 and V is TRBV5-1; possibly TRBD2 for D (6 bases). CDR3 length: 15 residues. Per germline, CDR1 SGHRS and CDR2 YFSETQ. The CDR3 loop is CASSLGQGGSYEQYF. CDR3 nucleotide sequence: TGCGCTAGCAGCTTGGGTCAGGGAGGATCCTACGAGCAGTACTTC. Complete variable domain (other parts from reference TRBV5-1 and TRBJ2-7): KAGVTQTPRYLIKTRGQQVTLSCSPISGHRSVSWYQQTPGQGLQFLFEYFSETQRNKGNFPGRFSGRQFSNSRSEMNVSTLELGDSALYLCASSLGQGGSYEQYFGPGTRLTVT.